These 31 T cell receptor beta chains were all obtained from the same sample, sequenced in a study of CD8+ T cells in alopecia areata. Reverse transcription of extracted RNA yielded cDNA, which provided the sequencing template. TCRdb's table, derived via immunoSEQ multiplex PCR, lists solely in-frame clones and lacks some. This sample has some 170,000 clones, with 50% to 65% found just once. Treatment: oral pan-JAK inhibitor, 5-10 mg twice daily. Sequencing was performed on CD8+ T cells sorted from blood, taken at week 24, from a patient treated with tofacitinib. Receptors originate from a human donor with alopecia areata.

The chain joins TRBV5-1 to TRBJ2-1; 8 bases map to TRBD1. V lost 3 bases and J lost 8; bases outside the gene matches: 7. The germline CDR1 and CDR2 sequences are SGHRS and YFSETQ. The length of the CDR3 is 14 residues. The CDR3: CASSSRTGSDEQFF. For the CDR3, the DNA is TGCGCCAGCAGCTCTCGGACAGGGAGCGATGAGCAGTTCTTC.

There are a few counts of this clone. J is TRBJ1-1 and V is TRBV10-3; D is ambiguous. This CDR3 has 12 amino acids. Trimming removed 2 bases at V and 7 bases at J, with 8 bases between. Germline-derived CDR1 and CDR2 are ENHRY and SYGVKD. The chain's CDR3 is CAISEDVREAFF. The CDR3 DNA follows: TGTGCCATCAGTGAGGATGTCCGTGAAGCTTTCTTT.

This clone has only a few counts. DNA for the CDR3: TGCGCCAGCAGCCGGGGGCAAGGCAAAAACATTCAGTACTTC. Translated: CASSRGQGKNIQYF. J is TRBJ2-4 and V is TRBV4-3; perhaps TRBD1 as D (6 bases). The CDR3 consists of 14 residues. Germline V gene sequence: CDR1 LGHNA, CDR2 YSLEER. Between the trimmed V and J ends, which lost 4 bases and 3 bases, there was a span of 10 bases.

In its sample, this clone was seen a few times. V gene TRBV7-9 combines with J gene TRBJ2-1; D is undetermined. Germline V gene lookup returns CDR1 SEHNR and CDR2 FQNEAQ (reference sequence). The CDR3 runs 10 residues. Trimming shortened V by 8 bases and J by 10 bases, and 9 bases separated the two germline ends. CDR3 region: CASGSREQFF. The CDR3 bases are TGTGCCAGCGGCTCGAGGGAGCAGTTCTTC.

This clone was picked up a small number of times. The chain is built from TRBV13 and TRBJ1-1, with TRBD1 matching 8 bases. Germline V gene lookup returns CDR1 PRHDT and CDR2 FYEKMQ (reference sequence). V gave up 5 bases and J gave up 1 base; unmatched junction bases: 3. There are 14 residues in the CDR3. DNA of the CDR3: TGTGCCAGCAGCATCGGACAGGGGAACACTGAAGCTTTCTTT. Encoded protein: CASSIGQGNTEAFF.

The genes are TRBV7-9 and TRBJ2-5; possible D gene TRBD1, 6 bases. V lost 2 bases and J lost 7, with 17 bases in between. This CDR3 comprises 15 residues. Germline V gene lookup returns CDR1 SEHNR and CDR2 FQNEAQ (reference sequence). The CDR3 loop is CASSLNEGDKRTQYF. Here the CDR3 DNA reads TGTGCCAGCAGCTTAAATGAGGGGGACAAGAGGACCCAGTACTTC.

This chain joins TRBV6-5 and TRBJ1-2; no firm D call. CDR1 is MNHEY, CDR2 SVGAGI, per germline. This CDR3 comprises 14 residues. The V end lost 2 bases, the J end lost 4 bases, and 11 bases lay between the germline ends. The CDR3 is CASSYMGSGYGYTF. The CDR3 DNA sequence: TGTGCCAGCAGTTACATGGGGTCCGGCTATGGCTACACCTTC.

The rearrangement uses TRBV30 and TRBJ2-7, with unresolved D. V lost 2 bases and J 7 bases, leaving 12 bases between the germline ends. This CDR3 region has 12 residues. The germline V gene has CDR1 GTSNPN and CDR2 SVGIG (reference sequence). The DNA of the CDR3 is TGTGCCTGGAGTCTAGGGTACACTGAGCAGTACTTC. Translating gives CAWSLGYTEQYF.

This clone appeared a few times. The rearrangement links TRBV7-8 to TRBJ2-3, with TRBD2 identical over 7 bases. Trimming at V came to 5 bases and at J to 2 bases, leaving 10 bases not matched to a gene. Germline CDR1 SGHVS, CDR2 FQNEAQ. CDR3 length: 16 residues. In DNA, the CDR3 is TGTGCCAGCAGCCGAGATCCTAGCGGCATCACAGATACGCAGTATTTT. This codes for CASSRDPSGITDTQYF.

The CDR3 is CASNDDRAYSNQPQHF. The CDR3 nucleotides are TGTGCCAGCAACGATGACAGGGCCTATAGCAATCAGCCCCAGCATTTT. The chain has TRBV9 and TRBJ1-5, with 7 bases aligning to TRBD1. Trimming took 6 bases from V and 0 from J; bases not matched to a gene: 9. The CDR3 covers 16 residues. Germline V gives CDR1 SGDLS, CDR2 YYNGEE.

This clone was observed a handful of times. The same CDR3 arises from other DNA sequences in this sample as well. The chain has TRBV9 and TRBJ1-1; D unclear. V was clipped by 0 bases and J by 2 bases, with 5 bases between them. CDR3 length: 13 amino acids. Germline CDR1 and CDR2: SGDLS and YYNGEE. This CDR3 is CASSVARNTEAFF. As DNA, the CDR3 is TGTGCCAGCAGCGTAGCCCGAAACACTGAAGCTTTCTTT.

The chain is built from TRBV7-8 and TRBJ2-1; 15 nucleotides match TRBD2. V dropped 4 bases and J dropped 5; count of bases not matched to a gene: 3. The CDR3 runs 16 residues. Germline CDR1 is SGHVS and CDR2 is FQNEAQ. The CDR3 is CASSSGTSGGHNEQFF. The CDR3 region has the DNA TGTGCCAGCAGCTCCGGGACTAGCGGGGGGCACAATGAGCAGTTCTTC.

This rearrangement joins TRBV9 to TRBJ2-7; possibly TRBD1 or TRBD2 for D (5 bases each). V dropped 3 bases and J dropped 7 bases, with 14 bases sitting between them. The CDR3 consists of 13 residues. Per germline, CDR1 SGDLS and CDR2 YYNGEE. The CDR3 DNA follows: TGTGCCAGCAGCGGACAATCGGGGCGGGAGCAGTACTTC. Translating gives CASSGQSGREQYF.

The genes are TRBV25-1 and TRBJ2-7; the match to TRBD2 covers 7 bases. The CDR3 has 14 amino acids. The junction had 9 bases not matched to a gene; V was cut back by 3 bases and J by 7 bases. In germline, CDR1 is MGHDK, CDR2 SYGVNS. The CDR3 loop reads CASSDGGTSGEQYF. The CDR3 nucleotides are TGTGCCAGCAGTGACGGGGGGACCTCTGGAGAGCAGTACTTC.

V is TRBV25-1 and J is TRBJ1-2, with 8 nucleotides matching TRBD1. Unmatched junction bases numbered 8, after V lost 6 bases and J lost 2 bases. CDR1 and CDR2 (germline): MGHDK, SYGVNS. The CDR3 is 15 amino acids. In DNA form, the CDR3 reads TGTGCCAGCAGCCGGACAGGGAGGGAGAACTATGGCTACACCTTC. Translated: CASSRTGRENYGYTF.

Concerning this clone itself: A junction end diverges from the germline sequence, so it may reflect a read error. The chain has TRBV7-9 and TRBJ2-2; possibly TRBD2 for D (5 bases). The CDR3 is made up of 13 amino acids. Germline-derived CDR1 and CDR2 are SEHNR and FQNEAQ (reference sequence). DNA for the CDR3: TGTGCCAGCAGCTTAGCGGGAACCGGGGAGCTGTTTTTC. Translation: CASSLAGTGELFF.

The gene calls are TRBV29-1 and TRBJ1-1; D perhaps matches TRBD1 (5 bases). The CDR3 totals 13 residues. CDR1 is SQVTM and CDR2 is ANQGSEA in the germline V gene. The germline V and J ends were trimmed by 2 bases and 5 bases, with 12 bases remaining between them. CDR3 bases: TGCAGCGTTGAAAGGGGAGTCAGGACTGAAGCTTTCTTT. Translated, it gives CSVERGVRTEAFF.

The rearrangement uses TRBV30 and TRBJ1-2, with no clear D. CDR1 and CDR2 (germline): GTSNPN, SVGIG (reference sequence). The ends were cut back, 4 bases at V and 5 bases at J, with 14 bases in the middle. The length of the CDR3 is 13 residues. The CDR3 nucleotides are TGTGCCTGGACTTCCGGCGACCCGTATGGCTACACCTTC. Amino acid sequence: CAWTSGDPYGYTF.

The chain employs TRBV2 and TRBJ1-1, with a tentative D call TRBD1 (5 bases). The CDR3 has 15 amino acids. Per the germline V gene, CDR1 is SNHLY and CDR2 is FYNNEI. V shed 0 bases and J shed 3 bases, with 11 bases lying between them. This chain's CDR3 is CASSEAPRVDTEAFF. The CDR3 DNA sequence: TGTGCCAGCAGTGAAGCCCCCAGGGTTGACACTGAAGCTTTCTTT.

The CDR3 region is CASSESGTSRDEQFF. CDR3 sequence (DNA): TGTGCCAGCAGTGAGAGCGGGACCTCTAGGGATGAGCAGTTCTTC. V usage is TRBV25-1 and J usage is TRBJ2-1, with TRBD2 matching 7 bases. The V segment lost 3 bases and the J segment 8 bases; nucleotides outside the gene matches: 10. Germline values: CDR1 MGHDK, CDR2 SYGVNS. CDR3 length: 15 residues. Looking up the rest from reference TRBV25-1 and TRBJ2-1 gives the full variable domain: EADIYQTPRYLVIGTGKKITLECSQTMGHDKMYWYQQDPGMELHLIHYSYGVNSTEKGDLSSESTVSRIRTEHFPLTLESARPSHTSQYLCASSESGTSRDEQFFGPGTRLTVL.

CDR3 sequence reads: CASSSNTNSPLHF. The CDR3, as DNA: TGTGCCAGCAGCTCCAACACAAATTCACCCCTCCACTTT. V usage is TRBV7-2 and J usage is TRBJ1-6; D uncertain. Per germline, CDR1 SGHTA and CDR2 FQGNSA. The CDR3 length is 13 residues. V shed 4 bases and J shed 7 bases, with 8 bases lying between them.

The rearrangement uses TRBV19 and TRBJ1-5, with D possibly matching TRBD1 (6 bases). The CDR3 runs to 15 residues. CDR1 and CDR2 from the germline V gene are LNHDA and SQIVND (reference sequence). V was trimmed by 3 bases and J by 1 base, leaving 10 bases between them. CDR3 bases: TGTGCCAGTAGTATTACAGGGACGAGCAATCAGCCCCAGCATTTT. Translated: CASSITGTSNQPQHF.

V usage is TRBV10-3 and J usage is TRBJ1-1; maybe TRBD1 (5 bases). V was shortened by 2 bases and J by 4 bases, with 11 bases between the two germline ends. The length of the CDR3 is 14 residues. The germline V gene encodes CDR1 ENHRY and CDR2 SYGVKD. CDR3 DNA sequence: TGTGCCATCAGTGAGGGGACGGGTGGCACTGAAGCTTTCTTT. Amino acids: CAISEGTGGTEAFF.

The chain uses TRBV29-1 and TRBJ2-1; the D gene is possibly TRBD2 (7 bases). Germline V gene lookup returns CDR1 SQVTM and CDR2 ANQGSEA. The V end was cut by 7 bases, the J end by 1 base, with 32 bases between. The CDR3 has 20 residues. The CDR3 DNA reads TGCAGCGCCCTGGGCTCCGATACGGGGGGCTCCTTTAGATCCTACAATGAGCAGTTCTTC. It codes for CSALGSDTGGSFRSYNEQFF.

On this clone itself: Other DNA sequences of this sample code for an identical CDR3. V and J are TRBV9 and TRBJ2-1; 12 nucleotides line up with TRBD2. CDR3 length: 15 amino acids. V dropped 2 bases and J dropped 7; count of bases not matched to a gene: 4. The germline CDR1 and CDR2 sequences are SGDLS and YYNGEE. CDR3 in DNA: TGTGCCAGCAGCGTCTCTAGCGGGGGGGCTAATGAGCAGTTCTTC. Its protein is CASSVSSGGANEQFF.

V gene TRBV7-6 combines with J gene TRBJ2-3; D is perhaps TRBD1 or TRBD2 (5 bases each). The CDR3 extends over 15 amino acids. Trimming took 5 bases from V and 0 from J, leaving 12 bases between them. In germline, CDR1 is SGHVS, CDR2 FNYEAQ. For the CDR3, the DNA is TGTGCCAGCAGCCCGGGACCGTCGAGCACAGATACGCAGTATTTT. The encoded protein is CASSPGPSSTDTQYF.

The CDR3 DNA sequence: TGTGCCAGGAGAGGGGGGAGCACAGATACGCAGTATTTT. Amino acid sequence: CARRGGSTDTQYF. This sequence joins TRBV2 and TRBJ2-3; D possibly matches TRBD1 or TRBD2 (6 bases each). Trimming cost V 9 bases and J 0 bases, with 10 bases left between them. CDR1 and CDR2 from the germline V gene are SNHLY and FYNNEI. The CDR3 has 13 amino acids.

This CDR3 reads CASSRTNGVNTEAFF. The CDR3 coding sequence is TGCGCCAGCAGCAGGACAAATGGAGTGAACACTGAAGCTTTCTTT. This chain joins TRBV5-1 and TRBJ1-1, with D perhaps matching TRBD1 (5 bases). Germline loops: CDR1 SGHRS, CDR2 YFSETQ. Deletions cut 4 bases from V and 0 bases from J, with 13 bases between. The CDR3 loop spans 15 amino acids. Full variable domain (rest looked up from reference TRBV5-1 and TRBJ1-1): KAGVTQTPRYLIKTRGQQVTLSCSPISGHRSVSWYQQTPGQGLQFLFEYFSETQRNKGNFPGRFSGRQFSNSRSEMNVSTLELGDSALYLCASSRTNGVNTEAFFGQGTRLTVV.

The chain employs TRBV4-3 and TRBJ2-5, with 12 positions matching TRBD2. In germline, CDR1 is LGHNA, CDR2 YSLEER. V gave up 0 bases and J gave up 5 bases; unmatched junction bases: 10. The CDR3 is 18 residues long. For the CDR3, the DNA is TGCGCCAGCAGCCAAGATCCGGTGACTAGCGGGGGTTGGGAGACCCAGTACTTC. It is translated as CASSQDPVTSGGWETQYF.

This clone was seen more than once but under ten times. This CDR3 is CASGWGIPQFF. The DNA for the CDR3 is TGTGCTAGTGGTTGGGGAATCCCGCAGTTCTTC. The rearrangement links TRBV12-5 to TRBJ2-1; D not certain. V was trimmed by 4 bases and J by 12 bases, leaving 10 bases between them. This CDR3 contains 11 residues. Germline lookup yields CDR1 LGHNT and CDR2 FRNRAP.

Here the CDR3 reads CAWTPGAGYNEQFF. In nucleotides, the CDR3 is TGTGCCTGGACCCCCGGGGCAGGGTACAATGAGCAGTTCTTC. This chain connects TRBV30 to TRBJ2-1, with D possibly being TRBD1 or TRBD2 (5 bases each). The CDR3 has 14 amino acids. Trimming removed 4 bases at V and 4 bases at J, with 14 bases between. The germline gives CDR1 GTSNPN, CDR2 SVGIG (reference sequence).